This T cell receptor (beta chain) came from a study of molecular identifiers for immune sequencing clone quantification. This clonotype was recorded many times. Its specificity is unknown. V shed 0 bases and J shed 2 bases, with 15 bases lying between them. This CDR3 is built from 17 residues. Per germline, CDR1 SGHDN and CDR2 FVKESK. Points from the study as a whole: Over 98% of effector molecules, but under 1% in naive cells, were held by clones with more than 20 RNA copies. Jurkat TCR RNA spiked in from one cell could reportedly be detected among 900,000 or so naive cells.

Based on a CD8+CD4-CCR7+CD45RA+ profile, naive CD8 T cells were sorted. One entry per CDR3 protein results from TCRdb running MiXCR on the PCR reads. Altogether some 680,000 distinct CDR3 sequences are present, 25% being singletons, with the ten largest covering about 0.8%. The genes are TRBV14 and TRBJ2-3, with D unresolved. This TCR derives from a human donor in good health. Some libraries in this study had Jurkat cell RNA spiked in. The sequencing input was naive CD8+ T cells from blood, with Jurkat cell RNA spiked in. The subset: FACS-sorted CD8+CD4-CCR7+CD45RA+ naive T cells. The CDR3 region is CASSQDRDSPFTDTQYF. The CDR3 DNA sequence: TGTGCCAGCAGCCAAGATAGAGACTCGCCTTTCACAGATACGCAGTATTTT.